A single sample gave rise to the 8 T cell receptor beta chains below, sequenced in a study of blood T cell repertoires in COVID-19. Some clones are missing from TCRdb's copy, which holds only in-frame ones; the method was immunoSEQ multiplex PCR. The sample includes some 260,000 clones, 88% of them seen just once. The sequencing input was peripheral blood. The receptors originated from a woman between 40 and 50 years old who had recovered from COVID-19.

This clone was observed a single time. The chain has TRBV11-3 and TRBJ1-1, with D possibly TRBD1 on 5 matching bases. V gave up 1 base and J gave up 6 bases, with 15 bases separating them. This CDR3 spans 15 amino acids. Germline V gives CDR1 SGHNT, CDR2 YENEEA. The CDR3 spells CASSLGSGPGSEAFF. CDR3 bases: TGTGCCAGCAGCTTAGGTTCAGGGCCGGGCTCTGAAGCTTTCTTT.

The rearrangement links TRBV28 to TRBJ1-2; D is uncertain. The CDR3 runs to 10 residues. The V end was cut by 10 bases, the J end by 1 base, with 4 bases between. CDR1 and CDR2 (germline): MDHEN, SYDVKM. Here the CDR3 reads CATGNYGYTF. The DNA for the CDR3 is TGTGCCACCGGTAACTATGGCTACACCTTC.

The chain employs TRBV7-2 and TRBJ1-3; 7 bases match TRBD1. Germline-derived CDR1 and CDR2 are SGHTA and FQGNSA. With V trimmed by 4 bases and J by 0 bases, 3 bases remained unmatched. This CDR3 has 15 amino acids. The CDR3 DNA reads as TGTGCCAGCAGCTCATACAGGGGCTCTGGAAACACCATATATTTT. Amino acid sequence: CASSSYRGSGNTIYF. Full variable domain (missing parts from reference TRBV7-2 and TRBJ1-3): GAGVSQSPSNKVTEKGKDVELRCDPISGHTALYWYRQSLGQGLEFLIYFQGNSAPDKSGLPSDRFSAERTGGSVSTLTIQRTQQEDSAVYLCASSSYRGSGNTIYFGEGSWLTVV.

The rearrangement joins TRBV25-1 to TRBJ2-2; 8 bases are shared with TRBD2. Germline CDR1 reads MGHDK; CDR2 reads SYGVNS. Trimming took 0 bases from V and 0 from J; bases not matched to a gene: 6. This CDR3 spans 18 amino acids. CDR3: CASSEYRGGLPNTGELFF. The CDR3 coding sequence is TGTGCCAGCAGTGAATATCGGGGGGGACTGCCGAACACCGGGGAGCTGTTTTTT.

The chain recombines TRBV7-2 with TRBJ1-5; 9 positions match TRBD1. The CDR3 is 15 residues long. CDR1 is SGHTA and CDR2 is FQGNSA in the germline V gene. J was trimmed by 8 bases and V by 3 bases; bases with no gene match: 8. The chain's CDR3 is CASSLDRGLAKPQHF. The CDR3 nucleotides read TGTGCCAGCAGCTTGGACAGGGGTCTTGCCAAGCCCCAGCATTTT.

This sequence joins TRBV7-9 and TRBJ2-3; 7 positions agree with TRBD1. The CDR3 consists of 18 residues. CDR1 and CDR2 (germline): SEHNR, FQNEAQ (reference sequence). Trimming cost V 6 bases and J 2 bases; bases outside gene matches: 17. CDR3 sequence (DNA): TGTGCCAGCAGTTACTACAGGGGCTCCTTGGGGCACACAGATACGCAGTATTTT. Encoded protein: CASSYYRGSLGHTDTQYF. The variable domain in full, with the rest retrieved from reference TRBV7-9 and TRBJ2-3, is DTGVSQNPRHKITKRGQNVTFRCDPISEHNRLYWYRQTLGQGPEFLTYFQNEAQLEKSRLLSDRFSAERPKGSFSTLEIQRTEQGDSAMYLCASSYYRGSLGHTDTQYFGPGTRLTVL.

This sequence joins TRBV3-1 (or the pseudogene TRBV3-2) and TRBJ1-4; no clear D gene. The CDR3 spans 15 residues. The germline CDR1 and CDR2 sequences are LGHDT and YNNKEL (reference sequence). V was pared by 1 base and J by 1 base, with 7 bases between. The CDR3 nucleotides are TGTGCCAGCAGCCAAGCATTCAGAACTAATGAAAAACTGTTTTTT. It yields the protein CASSQAFRTNEKLFF.

The chain employs TRBV28 and TRBJ2-7, with a weak D call TRBD1 (5 bases). Germline-derived CDR1 and CDR2 are MDHEN and SYDVKM. This CDR3 has 11 amino acids. V lost 5 bases, J lost 6 bases, and 8 bases lay in between. As DNA, the CDR3 is TGTGCCAGCAGTGAAACAGGCGAGCAGTACTTC. Translating it yields CASSETGEQYF.